The sequence of this T cell receptor (beta chain) was determined in a study of blood T cell repertoires in COVID-19 (dated by TCRdb to the early 2020s). Background on the whole study: The collaborator samples originated in the United States, Italy and Spain and spanned the acute and convalescent phases of COVID-19. The sample metadata nearly always contained a de-identified subject ID, COVID-19 status, age in years and sex. The prospective study material was composed of cDNA or gDNA derived from T cells, B-cell-depleted T cells, or PBMCs. The samples were drawn from two sources: the first 160 participants of the ongoing ImmuneRACE study, and over 950 subjects contributed by 6 global collaborators. Where available, HLA class I and class II types were obtained from metadata supplied by the sample provider rather than from assay-based typing. The dataset comprised deeply sampled blood TCRbeta repertoires from subjects exposed to, actively infected with, or recovered from COVID-19. The repertoires were made available in a free public database intended to serve as a resource for research on the immune response to SARS-CoV-2.

A word on this clone: The antigen it recognizes is unknown. One base away there is no much larger clone; base qualities are not given.

The immunoSEQ Assay, a bias-controlled multiplex PCR, was used to amplify TCRbeta CDR3 regions from genomic DNA. The published analysis was carried out like this. The number of nucleated cells in each sample was estimated from the amplification of reference gene primers within the assay. Sequence reads were collapsed and filtered to measure the absolute abundance of every unique TCRbeta CDR3 rearrangement. For each sample, productive Simpson clonality was calculated as the square root of Simpson's diversity index across productive rearrangements. TCRdb obtained this table from immuneACCESS and retained in-frame rearrangements with V and J assigned. These tables miss some clones; where compared with another copy, unresolved V genes account for less than half of the shortfall, and the remainder is unexplained. V and J calls and clone size are those listed in that table; D and trimming were worked out from the DNA. The sample table records about 200,000 clones; 88% of these occur just once. 1.5% to 2% of the sample comes from the top ten.

Whole blood was collected in K2EDTA tubes by collaborating institutions according to the institutions' own protocols. Collaborator samples were shipped for TCRbeta analysis as frozen whole blood, isolated PBMCs, or DNA extracted from either sample type. At the junction V is shortened by 6 bases and J by 3 bases, with 18 bases in between. The germline V gene (reference sequence) specifies MNHEY as CDR1 and SMNVEV as CDR2. The CDR3 numbers 15 residues from cysteine through phenylalanine. Only CDR3 DNA remains: 45 bases, in frame from the first base. Results and caveats for the whole study, not just this receptor: The quantity of clinical and demographic metadata differed by source and by participant and was supplied without curation.

The sample consisted of peripheral blood. This clonotype was obtained from a young man with active or convalescent COVID-19. In this chain, TRBV27 is recombined with TRBJ2-7; the D gene is possibly TRBD1, with 8 bases matching. The nucleotides read TGTGCCAGCAGCTTAGGACAGGGACTACACTACGAGCAGTACTTC. Translated, it gives CASSLGQGLHYEQYF.